Sequencing of this T cell receptor beta chain was carried out in a study of OX40 agonist ivuxolimab in advanced cancers. Clones were sequenced by immunoSEQ multiplex PCR, and TCRdb holds only the in-frame ones, with some missing. The table shows 100,000 or so clones, with about 96% occurring only once. Germline V CDR1 and CDR2: MGHRA, YSYEKL. CDR3 size: 13 residues. Trimming took 4 bases from V and 5 from J, leaving 8 bases between them. This clone was seen a single time. Sequencing used CD4+ or CD8+ T cells sorted from blood, obtained in a trial of the OX40 agonist ivuxolimab. The source of this sequence is an adult with an advanced solid tumor such as melanoma, head and neck, liver or kidney cancer. The V and J genes are TRBV4-1 and TRBJ2-2; D call uncertain. The DNA of the CDR3 is TGCGCCAGCAGCCCGGTAGGAACCGGGGAGCTGTTTTTT. It specifies CASSPVGTGELFF.